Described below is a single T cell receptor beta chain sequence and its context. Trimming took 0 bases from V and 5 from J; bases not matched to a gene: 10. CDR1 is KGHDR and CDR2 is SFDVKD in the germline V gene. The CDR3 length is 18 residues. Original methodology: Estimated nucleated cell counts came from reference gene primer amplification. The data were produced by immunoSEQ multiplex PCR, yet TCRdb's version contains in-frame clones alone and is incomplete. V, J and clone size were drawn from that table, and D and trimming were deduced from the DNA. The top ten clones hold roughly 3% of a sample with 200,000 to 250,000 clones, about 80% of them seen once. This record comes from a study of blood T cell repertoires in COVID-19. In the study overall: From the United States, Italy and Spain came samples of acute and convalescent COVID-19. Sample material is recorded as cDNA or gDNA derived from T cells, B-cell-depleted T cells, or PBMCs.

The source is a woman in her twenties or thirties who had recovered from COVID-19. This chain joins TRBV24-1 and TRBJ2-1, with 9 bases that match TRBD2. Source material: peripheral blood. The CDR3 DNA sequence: TGTGCCACCAGTGATTTGGGTTCAAGGACTAGCGAGAACAATGAGCAGTTCTTC. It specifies CATSDLGSRTSENNEQFF.